This T cell receptor beta chain was found in a study of blood T cell repertoires in COVID-19. Study context: Nucleic acid was either cDNA or gDNA, and it came from T cells, B-cell-depleted T cells, or PBMCs.

Source study methods: Researchers report that nucleated cell counts were estimated from reference gene primer amplification. Clones were sequenced by immunoSEQ multiplex PCR, and TCRdb holds only the in-frame ones, with some missing. The V and J calls and clone size were taken over from that table, and D and trimming were inferred from the DNA. The sample records tens of thousands of clones, around 83% being singletons. Germline V gene sequence: CDR1 SGHRS, CDR2 YFSETQ. Losses at the gene ends were 0 bases for V and 0 bases for J; bases not matched to a gene: 7. This CDR3 is 17 amino acids long. The source is a man aged 45 to 65 with active COVID-19. J is TRBJ2-7 and V is TRBV5-1; 9 nucleotides agree with TRBD2. The sequenced sample consisted of peripheral blood. CDR3 DNA sequence: TGCGCCAGCAGCTTGGACCTCAGCGGGAGGCTCTCCTACGAGCAGTACTTC. Its translation is CASSLDLSGRLSYEQYF.